The present TCR beta chain was sequenced within a study of T cells in localized non-small cell lung cancer (dated by TCRdb to 2020 to 2022). Describing the broader study: T cell repertoires of some 240 early-stage NSCLC patients were analyzed, with tumors being compared against uninvolved tumor-adjacent lungs. All 250 or so NSCLC patients in the cohort were treatment-naive and had localized lung tumors that were resected. A mean age of about 66 years was recorded for the NSCLC patients, of whom roughly 130 were male and about a hundred were female.

At diagnosis, tumor, uninvolved tumor-adjacent lung and peripheral blood were collected and then preserved as a mix of FFPE and fresh-frozen material. Blood samples were analyzed as peripheral blood mononuclear cells for TCR repertoire profiling. The CDR3 spans 12 residues, from the cysteine through the phenylalanine. Only the CDR3 region is kept as DNA, spanning 36 bases read in frame from base 1. CDR1 MNHEY and CDR2 SVGAGI were looked up in the germline V gene. V gives up 0 bases and J gives up 4 bases, and the segment between their germline ends measures 4 bases. The immunoSEQ Assay was used to sequence TCR beta CDR3 regions from DNA. The study's own analysis went as follows. To compute T cell density, TCR beta template counts were normalized to usable DNA, which was estimated by amplifying housekeeping genes. Richness was estimated with the preseqR package, extrapolating to 400,000 templates for PBMC samples and 120,000 templates for tissue samples. Clonality was defined as one minus Pielou's evenness. To identify tissue-enriched TCRs, differential abundance testing was run on productive amino-acid clonotypes with a minimum total count of 5 and an alpha of 0.1. The Jaccard Index and the Morisita Overlap Index were used to quantify repertoire overlap between compartments. GLIPH grouped TCR beta CDR3s together with public tetramer-defined viral CDR3s, and a viral motif had to include at least three viral sequences and also show V-gene enrichment. The table comes from immuneACCESS by way of TCRdb, which keeps in-frame sequences with V and J called. Part of the clones is missing from these tables; in studies checked, under half for an unresolved V gene and the rest for unknown reasons. For V, J and clone size, that table is used; D and trimming come from the DNA. The sample has roughly 30,000 clones on record, around 90% of them singletons. Around 4% of the sample is in the top ten clones.

A remark on this clone: Its antigen is still unknown. Base qualities are not recorded, but no much larger clone differs from it by a single base.

Broad study findings and their caveats: Uninvolved tumor-adjacent lung showed the highest T cell clonality, higher than tumor, which suggests more focused antigenic responses in the adjacent lung. Because the study design was exploratory, TCR variables were selected using unadjusted p-values without false-discovery rate correction. Because multi-region tumor sequencing was not done, intratumor heterogeneity could not be ruled out. Longer overall survival was associated with higher blood T cell density, whereas shorter survival was associated with higher adjacent-lung clonality. A median of 57 of the top 100 tumor clones turned up in the paired uninvolved adjacent lung, and fewer than 35 of those clones also ranked among the top 100 of that same adjacent lung.

The receptor comes from a woman aged 40-69 years with stage III lung adenocarcinoma. Sequencing used peripheral blood mononuclear cells, obtained before any cancer treatment. This chain is built from TRBV6-5 and TRBJ2-7; no D gene can be assigned with confidence. The CDR3 loop reads CASSYSRYEQYF. The DNA is as follows: TGTGCCAGCAGTTACTCGAGGTACGAGCAGTACTTC.